The 27 T cell receptor beta chains given below trace back to one sample, sequenced in a study of cytomegalovirus exposure and HLA in healthy donors (dated by TCRdb to about 2017). Receptors were amplified or captured by the immunoSEQ multiplex PCR assay. This immuneACCESS table, as held by TCRdb, lists in-frame sequences with V and J called but not all clones. Of the missing ones, under half trace to an unresolved V gene in checked studies; the others have no known cause. The sample records 120,000 or so clones, more than 70% of which are singletons. The ten largest clones take up approximately 4.9% of the sample. Sequenced sample: PBMCs. These receptors originate from a man between 18 and 29 years old in good health and CMV-seronegative.

The chain links TRBV5-6 to TRBJ2-3, with 11 bases aligning to TRBD2. Germline V gene sequence: CDR1 SGHDT, CDR2 YYEEEE. V gave up 6 bases and J gave up 3 bases; unmatched junction bases: 6. This CDR3 has 15 amino acids. CDR3: CASTMGLADTDTQYF. The CDR3 nucleotides are TGTGCCAGCACCATGGGACTAGCGGATACAGATACGCAGTATTTT.

The chain uses TRBV6-4 and TRBJ1-1; no clear D gene. The length of the CDR3 is 13 residues. Trimming shortened V by 2 bases and J by 5 bases, and 9 bases separated the two germline ends. Germline-derived CDR1 and CDR2 are MRHNA and SNTAGT. The CDR3 bases are TGTGCCAGCAGTGACAAGTCGGGAACTGAAGCTTTCTTT. Residues: CASSDKSGTEAFF.

The chain carries TRBV6-1 and TRBJ2-3; 14 bases match TRBD2. The CDR3 consists of 15 residues. J was trimmed by 5 bases and V by 6 bases; bases with no gene match: 4. Germline CDR1 is MNHNS and CDR2 is SASEGT. This CDR3 is CASRRGLAGEDTQYF. The CDR3 coding sequence is TGTGCCAGCAGAAGGGGACTAGCGGGGGAAGATACGCAGTATTTT.

This clone came up a few times. This sequence joins TRBV30 and TRBJ1-2, with a possible D match to TRBD1 (6 bases). The CDR3 extends over 14 amino acids. The germline V gene encodes CDR1 GTSNPN and CDR2 SVGIG (reference sequence). Trimming pared 2 bases from V and 8 bases from J, leaving 18 bases between. DNA of the CDR3: TGTGCCTGGAGTTGGGTCGGACAGCTCAAGGGCTACACCTTC. Residues: CAWSWVGQLKGYTF.

This chain joins TRBV6-5 and TRBJ2-2, with TRBD1 identical over 7 bases. Trimming at V came to 6 bases and at J to 4 bases, leaving 8 bases not matched to a gene. The CDR3 is 15 residues long. Germline assignment: CDR1 MNHEY and CDR2 SVGAGI. CDR3 protein: CASSRGQAPTGELFF. CDR3 DNA: TGTGCCAGCAGCCGCGGACAGGCCCCCACCGGGGAGCTGTTTTTT.

Only one count was recorded for this clone. The chain is built from TRBV2 and TRBJ1-1; D is unclear. Germline V gives CDR1 SNHLY, CDR2 FYNNEI. Trimming shortened V by 1 base and J by 5 bases, and 17 bases separated the two germline ends. The length of the CDR3 is 16 residues. The CDR3 region is CASSEGPKRLSTEAFF. The CDR3 bases are TGTGCCAGCAGTGAAGGGCCGAAAAGATTGTCGACTGAAGCTTTCTTT.

The chain recombines TRBV15 with TRBJ1-1; the D is unclear. The CDR3 sequence is 13 residues long. V lost 5 bases and J 7 bases, leaving 14 bases between the germline ends. Looked up from germline, CDR1 is LNHNV and CDR2 is YYDKDF (reference sequence). CDR3 in amino acids: CATSQDRGFEAFF. DNA for the CDR3: TGTGCCACCAGCCAAGATCGAGGGTTTGAAGCTTTCTTT. The full variable domain, rest sourced from reference TRBV15 and TRBJ1-1, is DAMVIQNPRYQVTQFGKPVTLSCSQTLNHNVMYWYQQKSSQAPKLLFHYYDKDFNNEADTPDNFQSRRPNTSFCFLDIRSPGLGDTAMYLCATSQDRGFEAFFGQGTRLTVV.

The rearrangement uses TRBV5-5 and TRBJ1-2, with a possible D match to TRBD1 (5 bases). Trimming shortened V by 0 bases and J by 6 bases, and 12 bases separated the two germline ends. The germline CDR1 and CDR2 sequences are SGHKS and YYEKEE (reference sequence). This CDR3 region has 14 residues. CDR3 protein: CASSLDRSYDGYTF. CDR3 nucleotide sequence: TGTGCCAGCAGCTTGGACAGGAGCTACGATGGCTACACCTTC.

The table lists this clone with a count of one. V is TRBV7-9 and J is TRBJ2-1; 9 nucleotides agree with TRBD1. J gave up 4 bases and V 5 bases, and 9 bases lay outside the gene matches. Germline-derived CDR1 and CDR2 are SEHNR and FQNEAQ (reference sequence). CDR3 length equals 16 residues. The CDR3 coding sequence is TGTGCCAGCAGCACAGGGACAGGGTATAGGTACAATGAGCAGTTCTTC. Translation: CASSTGTGYRYNEQFF.

This rearrangement joins TRBV6-1 to TRBJ2-7; D is unclear. The length of the CDR3 is 14 residues. CDR1 MNHNS and CDR2 SASEGT come from the germline V gene. Deletions cut 2 bases from V and 2 bases from J, with 10 bases between. CDR3 in amino acids: CASSELPGAYEQYF. Here the CDR3 DNA reads TGTGCCAGCAGTGAATTGCCAGGCGCCTACGAGCAGTACTTC.

The chain combines TRBV15 with TRBJ2-7; perhaps TRBD1 as D (5 bases). Germline CDR1 is LNHNV and CDR2 is YYDKDF (reference sequence). CDR3 size: 14 residues. Trimming removed 3 bases from V and 6 bases from J, with 15 bases in between. CDR3 loop: CATSRSKQASEQYF. The CDR3 DNA reads TGTGCCACCAGCAGGTCGAAACAGGCGAGCGAGCAGTACTTC.

This clone was seen just once. The chain combines TRBV7-2 with TRBJ2-2, with D possibly matching TRBD2 (6 bases). There are 14 residues in the CDR3. The germline V and J ends were trimmed by 5 bases and 4 bases, with 11 bases remaining between them. CDR1 and CDR2 from the germline V gene are SGHTA and FQGNSA. The CDR3 reads CASSMTSSTGELFF. DNA for the CDR3: TGTGCCAGCAGCATGACTAGTTCCACCGGGGAGCTGTTTTTT.

The J gene is TRBJ2-7, the V gene TRBV15, with TRBD1 matching over 9 bases. J gave up 2 bases and V 3 bases, and 8 bases lay outside the gene matches. This CDR3 spans 16 amino acids. The V gene's germline CDR1 is LNHNV and CDR2 YYDKDF (reference sequence). CDR3 in amino acids: CATSRDGQGPAYEQYF. CDR3 in DNA: TGTGCCACCAGCAGGGATGGACAGGGGCCAGCCTACGAGCAGTACTTC.

The V call is TRBV25-1, the J call TRBJ1-1; no firm D call. Trimming pared 2 bases from V and 1 base from J, leaving 5 bases between. Germline-derived CDR1 and CDR2 are MGHDK and SYGVNS. The CDR3 runs 13 residues. CDR3 nucleotide sequence: TGTGCCAGCAGTGAAGTTCGGAACACTGAAGCTTTCTTT. Translating gives CASSEVRNTEAFF.

The gene calls are TRBV25-1 and TRBJ2-5, with D possibly matching TRBD2 (6 bases). Trimming removed 2 bases at V and 3 bases at J, with 16 bases between. This CDR3 is built from 16 residues. CDR1 is MGHDK, CDR2 SYGVNS, per germline. This CDR3 reads CASSERRAAGKETQYF. The CDR3 DNA reads TGTGCCAGCAGTGAAAGGAGGGCGGCGGGAAAAGAGACCCAGTACTTC.

The genes are TRBV2 and TRBJ2-3, with D perhaps matching TRBD2 (6 bases). The CDR3 has 16 residues. V dropped 1 base and J dropped 4 bases, with 15 bases sitting between them. CDR1 and CDR2 (germline): SNHLY, FYNNEI. CDR3 nucleotides: TGTGCCAGCAGTGAAGAGGCGGGAAGAGTCGCAGATACGCAGTATTTT. Amino acid sequence: CASSEEAGRVADTQYF.

V gene TRBV13 combines with J gene TRBJ1-2, with a tentative D call TRBD1 (5 bases). Deletions cut 5 bases from V and 4 bases from J, with 14 bases between. Per the germline V gene, CDR1 is PRHDT and CDR2 is FYEKMQ (reference sequence). This CDR3 spans 14 amino acids. DNA for the CDR3: TGTGCCAGCAGCGTCCGGGACTCCGGCTATGGCTACACCTTC. This encodes CASSVRDSGYGYTF.

This clone was observed a single time. The chain recombines TRBV15 with TRBJ1-1, with TRBD1 identical over 7 bases. The V gene's germline CDR1 is LNHNV and CDR2 YYDKDF (reference sequence). V shed 0 bases and J 3 bases; nucleotides not matched to a gene: 7. The CDR3 contains 16 residues. CDR3 DNA: TGTGCCACCAGCAGAGATTACAGGGGATCGGACACTGAAGCTTTCTTT. This translates into CATSRDYRGSDTEAFF.

The chain joins TRBV10-3 to TRBJ1-1; D not resolved. CDR1 and CDR2 (germline): ENHRY, SYGVKD. The CDR3 is 11 amino acids. V was clipped by 3 bases and J by 9 bases, with 8 bases between them. CDR3 bases: TGTGCCATCAGTGAAGCTAGTCAAGCTTTCTTT. Its protein product is CAISEASQAFF.

This rearrangement joins TRBV5-1 to TRBJ2-1; the match to TRBD2 covers 14 bases. CDR3 length: 17 amino acids. After removal of 3 bases from V and 4 bases from J, the junction contained 6 bases not matched to a gene. Germline values: CDR1 SGHRS, CDR2 YFSETQ. Here the CDR3 reads CASSWGLAGAQYNEQFF. The CDR3 region has the DNA TGCGCCAGCAGCTGGGGACTAGCGGGGGCCCAATACAATGAGCAGTTCTTC.

This sequence joins TRBV5-1 and TRBJ2-1; a weak D match, TRBD1 (6 bases). Germline loops: CDR1 SGHRS, CDR2 YFSETQ. Trimming removed 0 bases from V and 7 bases from J, with 20 bases in between. The CDR3 covers 17 residues. Written as DNA, the CDR3 is TGCGCCAGCAGCTTGGCCGAGGGGCGGGCTAGGGGGAATGAGCAGTTCTTC. Its protein product is CASSLAEGRARGNEQFF.

The chain links TRBV19 to TRBJ1-5; D might be TRBD1 (5 bases). This CDR3 region has 13 residues. Germline CDR1 and CDR2: LNHDA and SQIVND (reference sequence). Between the trimmed V and J ends, which lost 5 bases and 5 bases, there was a span of 10 bases. As DNA, the CDR3 is TGTGCCAGTAGTGGGGACTGGGATCAGCCCCAGCATTTT. Its protein product is CASSGDWDQPQHF.

J is TRBJ1-2 and V is TRBV6-6; TRBD1 agrees at 8 bases. The CDR3 contains 14 residues. The germline CDR1 and CDR2 sequences are MNHNY and SVGAGI (reference sequence). Losses at the gene ends were 6 bases for V and 2 bases for J; bases not matched to a gene: 5. The chain's CDR3 is CASRPAGGNYGYTF. DNA of the CDR3: TGTGCCAGCAGGCCCGCAGGGGGCAACTATGGCTACACCTTC.

CDR3 coding DNA: TGTGCCAGCAGTGAATGGACGGGGAACGCCTACAATGAGCAGTTCTTC. It translates to CASSEWTGNAYNEQFF. The chain employs TRBV2 and TRBJ2-1; D may be TRBD2 (5 bases). Trimming left V 2 bases short and J 2 bases short, with 13 bases between. The germline gives CDR1 SNHLY, CDR2 FYNNEI. The CDR3 loop spans 16 amino acids. The variable domain in full, with the rest retrieved from reference TRBV2 and TRBJ2-1, is EPEVTQTPSHQVTQMGQEVILRCVPISNHLYFYWYRQILGQKVEFLVSFYNNEISEKSEIFDDQFSVERPDGSNFTLKIRSTKLEDSAMYFCASSEWTGNAYNEQFFGPGTRLTVL.

V is TRBV7-8 and J is TRBJ2-1, with D perhaps matching TRBD2 (5 bases). The CDR3 has 17 residues. Germline assignment: CDR1 SGHVS and CDR2 FQNEAQ. Trimming pared 6 bases from V and 4 bases from J, leaving 22 bases between. This CDR3 reads CASSFLPNVGGYNEQFF. CDR3 DNA: TGTGCCAGCAGTTTCCTCCCCAACGTAGGAGGATACAATGAGCAGTTCTTC.

CDR3 nucleotide sequence: TGCGCCAGCAGTATGGGACAGGGGAGCCGCGGGAAGCTCGAGCAGTACTTC. Amino acids: CASSMGQGSRGKLEQYF. The chain carries TRBV5-1 and TRBJ2-7; 10 nucleotides match TRBD1. Per the germline V gene, CDR1 is SGHRS and CDR2 is YFSETQ. This CDR3 has 17 residues. J was trimmed by 6 bases and V by 5 bases; bases with no gene match: 17.

This clone turned up a few times. The J gene is TRBJ1-2, the V gene TRBV4-2; possibly TRBD1 for D (6 bases). The germline CDR1 and CDR2 sequences are LGHNA and YNFKEQ. Between the trimmed V and J ends, which lost 0 bases and 3 bases, there was a span of 11 bases. The length of the CDR3 is 15 residues. The CDR3 reads CASSQDLGADYGYTF. Written as DNA, the CDR3 is TGTGCCAGCAGCCAAGATCTGGGGGCTGACTATGGCTACACCTTC.